This T cell receptor beta chain derives from a study of beta chain features in type 1 diabetes (dated by TCRdb to the late 2010s). Broadly, across the study: Patients and healthy donors did not differ in mean age, gender distribution, total cell number or subset yield. A total of under 140,000,000 sorted cells were examined across all samples, and the number of cells per subset was strongly correlated with RNA yield. The study compared the TCRB repertoires of sorted circulating CD4+ T cell subsets in recently diagnosed type 1 diabetes patients with those in matched healthy donors. Regulatory and stem cell-like memory subsets were isolated from only 8 patients and about 8 healthy donors, whereas naive and central memory subsets came from all 28 donors.

Points on this clone: Its recognized antigen is unknown. Base-call qualities are not available, and no considerably larger clone is one nucleotide away.

V and J are truncated by 7 bases and 11 bases respectively, leaving an intervening sequence of 26 bases. The CDR3, cysteine through phenylalanine, is 14 amino acids long. Only CDR3 DNA is held: 42 bases, read in frame from base 1. CDR1 SQVTM and CDR2 ANQGSEA are derived from the germline V gene. All of the isolated RNA was reverse transcribed with the High Capacity cDNA Reverse Transcription Kit, so expressed TCRB transcripts were sequenced. Deep immunoSEQ sequencing was applied to naive, central memory and regulatory T cell samples, giving an average of about 3.8 million total reads per sample. Sorted cells were lysed in RLT buffer, and RNA was extracted using DNase-treated RNeasy Micro or Mini kits according to cell number. Each cell subset was processed on its own to prevent cross-contamination, while patient and healthy donor samples were processed together. The immunoSEQ multiplex PCR was used to amplify TCRB sequences from cDNA, generating 87-bp fragments that spanned the CDR3 region. Amplicons were sequenced on the Illumina HiSeq platform. The paper's data handling went like this. Synthetic template baselines were used to correct PCR bias computationally, reads within Hamming distance 2 were collapsed, and singletons that could not be merged were discarded. By aligning reads against IMGT, V, D and J genes, CDR3 length, and insertions or deletions at six rearrangement sites were assigned. Within each subset, clonotype counts were normalized to sorted cell number, after which true diversity and Gini coefficients were computed with the tcR R package. Repertoire sharing was quantified using the overlap coefficient calculated on TCRB nucleotide sequences. As a proxy for the pre-selection repertoire, out-of-frame TCRB sequences from naive cells were analyzed. Not all clones reach the TCRdb copy of this immuneACCESS table, which keeps in-frame sequences only. Checked studies attribute under half of the gap to unresolved V genes and leave the rest unexplained. Clone size and the V and J calls come from that table; the DNA yielded D and trimming. Across this sample there are hundreds of thousands of clones, with about 29% seen only once. Around 0.065% of the sample lies in the top ten.

From each donor, a single peripheral blood sample of around 0.12 L on average was drawn into heparinised tubes. A BD FACSAria II was used to sort naive, central memory, regulatory and stem cell-like memory CD4+ T cells with a panel that included CD45RO, CCR7, CD25, CD127, CD95 and CD27. A purity above 95% was achieved for all sorted populations. PBMCs were isolated right away by Lymphoprep density gradient centrifugation and were stained directly, without culture. Samples were stained and sorted in pairs, with one healthy donor and one patient per experiment, so that batch effects were minimized. Broad study findings and their caveats: Because cDNA was sequenced instead of genomic DNA, activated cells with high expression could be over-represented, although the groups did not differ in activation or CD3 levels. Naive, central memory and regulatory TCRB repertoires appeared to be more similar among patients than among healthy donors. Patients with type 1 diabetes made fewer insertions and deleted more nucleotides at VDJ recombination sites, implying thymic rearrangement abnormalities. In all four CD4+ subsets, TCRB CDR3 length was moderately but significantly shorter in type 1 diabetes patients. HLA sub-analyses involved small numbers of individuals, so any influence of HLA type on TCRB rearrangement remained unresolved. PCR may preferentially amplify shorter templates, but because patient and control samples were amplified and corrected together, any resulting skew would affect both groups equally.

This receptor was obtained from a man between 18 and 29 years old in good health. The sequenced sample was naive CD4+ T cells from blood. The cell subset or site label, read with the paper, signifies: true naive CD4+ T cells. The rearrangement joined TRBV29-1 to TRBJ1-1; matching of 6 bases hints at TRBD1 as the D gene. Read as DNA, the sequence is TGCAGCGCCAGTTCGTTCGGCCAGGGGAAAGAGGCTTTCTTT. This yields the protein CSASSFGQGKEAFF.